Listed below are T cell receptor beta chains from one sample, sequenced in a study of blood T cell repertoires in COVID-19. Method: immunoSEQ multiplex PCR; TCRdb's copy keeps in-frame clones and lacks some. The data hold roughly 300,000 clones, with approximately 89% observed a single time. Sequencing used peripheral blood. The receptors originated from a woman between 50 and 59 years old who had recovered from COVID-19. CDR3s include the opening cysteine and the closing phenylalanine or tryptophan. A D gene is named only where the DNA matches it firmly. Size is stated for part of the rows, as once, few or many counts, or as a class when the clone is expanded.

D gene | J gene | V gene | clone size | CDR3 protein | CDR3 DNA
TRBD1 | TRBJ2-7 | TRBV7-9 | once | CASSRDGTDYEQYF | TGTGCCAGCTCTCGTGACGGGACAGATTACGAGCAGTACTTC
TRBD1 | TRBJ1-2 | TRBV4-1 | - | CASSQGRGTGDGYTF | TGCGCCAGCAGCCAAGGGAGGGGGACAGGGGACGGCTACACCTTC
- | TRBJ1-3 | TRBV7-3 | - | CASSLIRRGGSSSGNTIYF | TGTGCCAGCAGCTTAATTCGTCGTGGGGGGAGTAGCTCTGGAAACACCATATATTTT
TRBD2 | TRBJ2-7 | TRBV9 | - | CASSRAGVASYEQYF | TGTGCCAGCAGCAGAGCGGGGGTTGCGTCCTACGAGCAGTACTTC
- | TRBJ1-1 | TRBV21-1 | - | CASSKGSSCEAFF | TGTGCCAGCAGCAAAGGGAGCAGTTGTGAAGCTTTCTTT
TRBD1 | TRBJ2-1 | TRBV4-2 | - | CASSTRDRDNEQFF | TGTGCCAGCAGCACTCGGGACAGGGACAATGAGCAGTTCTTC
- | TRBJ2-7 | TRBV27 | - | CASSSGLDSYEQYF | TGTGCCAGCAGTTCCGGACTTGACTCCTACGAGCAGTACTTC
TRBD1 | TRBJ1-5 | TRBV4-2 | once | CASSHGQGGNQPQHF | TGTGCCAGCAGCCATGGACAGGGAGGCAATCAGCCCCAGCATTTT
TRBD1 | TRBJ2-7 | TRBV7-6 | - | CASSLEVSAGGSYEQYF | TGTGCCAGCAGCTTAGAGGTCTCGGCAGGGGGCTCCTACGAGCAGTACTTC
TRBD1 | TRBJ1-2 | TRBV28 | - | CASSSGTGVTF | TGTGCCAGCAGTTCCGGGACAGGGGTCACCTTC
- | TRBJ2-7 | TRBV13 | - | CASSANVDSYEQYF | TGTGCCAGCAGCGCAAACGTTGACAGCTACGAGCAGTACTTC
- | TRBJ2-3 | TRBV6-6 | - | CASSYLQLTDTQYF | TGTGCCAGCAGTTACCTACAGCTCACAGATACGCAGTATTTT
TRBD2 | TRBJ2-5 | TRBV5-5 | - | CASSWRGGREETQYF | TGTGCCAGCAGCTGGCGCGGGGGGCGCGAAGAGACCCAGTACTTC
- | TRBJ2-5 | TRBV11-2 | - | CASSRLGGYQETQYF | TGTGCCAGCAGCCGCCTTGGAGGGTACCAAGAGACCCAGTACTTC
- | TRBJ1-2 | TRBV5-1 | once | CASSLVGAGGYTF | TGCGCCAGCAGCTTGGTGGGGGCTGGAGGCTACACCTTC
- | TRBJ1-5 | TRBV5-5 | - | CASRPGGQDQPQHF | TGTGCCAGCAGGCCCGGGGGTCAAGATCAGCCCCAGCATTTT
- | TRBJ1-5 | TRBV7-3 | - | CASSLGGGQPQHF | TGTGCCAGCAGCTTAGGGGGAGGTCAGCCCCAGCATTTT
- | TRBJ1-3 | TRBV7-7 | few | CASSPAIGSGNTIYF | TGTGCCAGCAGCCCCGCGATCGGCTCTGGAAACACCATATATTTT
TRBD2 | TRBJ2-7 | TRBV28 | - | CASSGAGGVYEQYF | TGTGCCAGCAGTGGGGCGGGGGGCGTCTACGAGCAGTACTTC
- | TRBJ2-3 | TRBV4-2 | few | CASSQEGRYRDTQYF | TGTGCCAGCAGCCAAGAGGGGCGTTATCGAGATACGCAGTATTTT
- | TRBJ2-5 | TRBV7-3 | - | CASSLIGGVETQYF | TGTGCCAGCAGCTTAATAGGGGGTGTAGAGACCCAGTACTTC
TRBD2 | TRBJ2-1 | TRBV6-5 | once | CASSYGTSGGGNEQFF | TGTGCCAGCAGTTACGGGACTAGCGGGGGGGGAAATGAGCAGTTCTTC
TRBD1 | TRBJ2-7 | TRBV3-1/TRBV3-2 | - | CASSQWDRDEYEQYF | TGTGCCAGCAGCCAATGGGACAGGGATGAATACGAGCAGTACTTC
TRBD2 | TRBJ2-5 | TRBV6-6 | - | CASSQRSSGRERRETQYF | TGTGCCAGCAGTCAGAGGTCTAGCGGGAGGGAAAGACGAGAGACCCAGTACTTC
- | TRBJ2-3 | TRBV5-8 | - | CASSVSSTDTQYF | TGTGCCAGCAGCGTTTCTAGCACAGATACGCAGTATTTT